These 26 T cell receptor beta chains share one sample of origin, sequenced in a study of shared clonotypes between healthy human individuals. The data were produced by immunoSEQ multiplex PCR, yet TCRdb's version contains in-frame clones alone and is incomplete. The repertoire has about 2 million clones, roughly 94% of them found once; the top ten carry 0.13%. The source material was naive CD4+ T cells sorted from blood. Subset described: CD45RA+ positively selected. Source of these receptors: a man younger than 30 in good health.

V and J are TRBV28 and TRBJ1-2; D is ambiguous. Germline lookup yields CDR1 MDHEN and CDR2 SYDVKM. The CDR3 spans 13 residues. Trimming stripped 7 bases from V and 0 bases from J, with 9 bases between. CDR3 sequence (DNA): TGTGCCAGCAAACGTACTACTAACTATGGCTACACCTTC. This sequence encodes CASKRTTNYGYTF.

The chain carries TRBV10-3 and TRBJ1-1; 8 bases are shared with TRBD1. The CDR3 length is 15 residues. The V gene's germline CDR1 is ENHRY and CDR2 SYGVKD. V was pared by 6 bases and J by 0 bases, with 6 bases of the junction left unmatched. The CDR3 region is CAIRETGGVNTEAFF. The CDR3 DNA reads TGTGCCATCAGGGAAACAGGGGGAGTGAACACTGAAGCTTTCTTT.

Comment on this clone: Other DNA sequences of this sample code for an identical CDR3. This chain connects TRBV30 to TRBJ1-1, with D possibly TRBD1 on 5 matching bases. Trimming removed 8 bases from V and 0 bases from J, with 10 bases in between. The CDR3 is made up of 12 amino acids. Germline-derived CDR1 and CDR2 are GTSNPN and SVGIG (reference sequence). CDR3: CARDRLNTEAFF. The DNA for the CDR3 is TGTGCCCGAGACAGACTGAACACTGAAGCTTTCTTT.

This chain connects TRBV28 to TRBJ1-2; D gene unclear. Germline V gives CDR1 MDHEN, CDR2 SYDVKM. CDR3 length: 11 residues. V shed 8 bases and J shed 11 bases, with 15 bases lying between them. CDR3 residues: CASYEAPGYTF. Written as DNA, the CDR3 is TGTGCCAGCTACGAAGCGCCGGGATACACCTTC.

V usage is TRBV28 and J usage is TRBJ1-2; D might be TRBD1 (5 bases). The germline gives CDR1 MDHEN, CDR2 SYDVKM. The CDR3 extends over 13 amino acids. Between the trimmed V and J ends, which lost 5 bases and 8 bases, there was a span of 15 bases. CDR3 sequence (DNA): TGTGCCAGCAGTCCCCCAGGGTATGAGGGCTACACCTTC. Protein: CASSPPGYEGYTF.

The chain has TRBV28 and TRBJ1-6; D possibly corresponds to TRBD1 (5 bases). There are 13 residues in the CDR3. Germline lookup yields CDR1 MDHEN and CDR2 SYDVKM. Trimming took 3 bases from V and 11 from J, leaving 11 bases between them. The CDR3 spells CASSLPQGPPLHF. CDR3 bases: TGTGCCAGCAGTTTGCCCCAGGGCCCACCCCTCCACTTT.

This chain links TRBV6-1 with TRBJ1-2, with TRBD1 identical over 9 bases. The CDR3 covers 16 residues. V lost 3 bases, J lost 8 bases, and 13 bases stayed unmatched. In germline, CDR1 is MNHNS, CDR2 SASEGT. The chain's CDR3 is CASSEGQGLLRGGYTF. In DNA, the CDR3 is TGTGCCAGCAGTGAGGGACAGGGCTTACTCCGGGGAGGCTACACCTTC.

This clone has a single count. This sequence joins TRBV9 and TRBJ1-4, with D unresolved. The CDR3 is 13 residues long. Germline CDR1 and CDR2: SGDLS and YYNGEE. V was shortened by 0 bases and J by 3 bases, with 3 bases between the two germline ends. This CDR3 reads CASSVAANEKLFF. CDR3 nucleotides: TGTGCCAGCAGCGTAGCTGCTAATGAAAAACTGTTTTTT.

Here the CDR3 reads CSVEMANTEAFF. The CDR3, as DNA: TGCAGCGTTGAAATGGCGAACACTGAAGCTTTCTTT. This sequence joins TRBV29-1 and TRBJ1-1; D gene uncertain. CDR1 and CDR2 from the germline V gene are SQVTM and ANQGSEA. V lost 2 bases and J 1 base, leaving 5 bases between the germline ends. CDR3 length equals 12 residues.

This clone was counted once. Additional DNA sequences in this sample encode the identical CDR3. DNA for the CDR3: TGTGCCAGCAGCCCGGACAGTAACTATGGCTACACCTTC. It is translated as CASSPDSNYGYTF. The chain carries TRBV7-8 and TRBJ1-2, with D possibly being TRBD1 (6 bases). V was shortened by 5 bases and J by 1 base, with 8 bases between the two germline ends. CDR1 and CDR2 (germline): SGHVS, FQNEAQ. The CDR3 spans 13 residues.

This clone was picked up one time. The CDR3, as DNA: TGTGCCAGCTCAGGCGGGACATACCAAGAGACCCAGTACTTC. This gives the protein CASSGGTYQETQYF. This chain connects TRBV18 to TRBJ2-5, with D perhaps matching TRBD1 or TRBD2 (6 bases each). The CDR3 covers 14 residues. Germline-derived CDR1 and CDR2 are KGHSH and LQKENI. V was cut by 5 bases and J by 0 bases, with 10 bases left in between.

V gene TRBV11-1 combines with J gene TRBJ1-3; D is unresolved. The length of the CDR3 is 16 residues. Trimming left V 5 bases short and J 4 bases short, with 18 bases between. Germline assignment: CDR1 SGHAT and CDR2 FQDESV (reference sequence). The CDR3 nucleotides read TGTGCCAGCAGCCCCCTTGACACGTCGGGAGGAAACACCATATATTTT. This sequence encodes CASSPLDTSGGNTIYF.

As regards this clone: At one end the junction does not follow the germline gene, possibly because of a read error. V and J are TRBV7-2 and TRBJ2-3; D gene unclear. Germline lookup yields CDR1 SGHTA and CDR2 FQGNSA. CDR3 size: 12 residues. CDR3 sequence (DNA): TGTGCCGGCAGCCCACCCACAGATACGCAGTATTTT. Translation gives CAGSPPTDTQYF.

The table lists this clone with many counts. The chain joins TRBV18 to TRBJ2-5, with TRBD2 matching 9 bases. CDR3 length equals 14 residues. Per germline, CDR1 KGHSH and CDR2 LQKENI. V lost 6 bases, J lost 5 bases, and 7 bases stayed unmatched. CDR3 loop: CASSPSGTSETQYF. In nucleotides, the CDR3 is TGTGCCAGCTCCCCTAGCGGGACCTCGGAGACCCAGTACTTC.

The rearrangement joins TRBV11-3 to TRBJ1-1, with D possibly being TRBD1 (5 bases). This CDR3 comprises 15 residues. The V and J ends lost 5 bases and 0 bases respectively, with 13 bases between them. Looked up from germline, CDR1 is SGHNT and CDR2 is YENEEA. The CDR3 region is CASSRSGLVNTEAFF. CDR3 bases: TGTGCCAGCAGCAGATCGGGACTTGTGAACACTGAAGCTTTCTTT.

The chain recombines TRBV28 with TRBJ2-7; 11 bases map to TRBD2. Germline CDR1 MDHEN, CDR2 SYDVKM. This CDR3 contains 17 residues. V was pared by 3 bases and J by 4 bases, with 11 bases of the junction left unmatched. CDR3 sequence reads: CASSFLLAGGPVYEQYF. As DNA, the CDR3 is TGTGCCAGCAGTTTTCTTTTAGCGGGGGGGCCTGTATACGAGCAGTACTTC. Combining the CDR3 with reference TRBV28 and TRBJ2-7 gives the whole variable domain DVKVTQSSRYLVKRTGEKVFLECVQDMDHENMFWYRQDPGLGLRLIYFSYDVKMKEKGDIPEGYSVSREKKERFSLILESASTNQTSMYLCASSFLLAGGPVYEQYFGPGTRLTVT.

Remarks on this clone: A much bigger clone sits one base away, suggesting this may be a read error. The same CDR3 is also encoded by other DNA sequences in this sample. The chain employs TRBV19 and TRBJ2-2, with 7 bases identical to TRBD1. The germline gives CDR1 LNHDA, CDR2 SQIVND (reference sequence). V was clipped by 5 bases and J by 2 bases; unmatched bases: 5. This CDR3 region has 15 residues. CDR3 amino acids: CASSAGTANTGELFF. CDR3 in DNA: TGTGCCAGTAGTGCCGGGACAGCCAACACCGGGGAGCTGTTTTTT.

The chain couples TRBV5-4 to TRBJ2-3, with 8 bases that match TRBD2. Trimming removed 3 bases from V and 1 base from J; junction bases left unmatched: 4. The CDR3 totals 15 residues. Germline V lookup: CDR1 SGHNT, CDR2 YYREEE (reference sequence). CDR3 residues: CASSYGGDGTDTQYF. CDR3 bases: TGTGCCAGCAGCTACGGGGGGGATGGCACAGATACGCAGTATTTT.

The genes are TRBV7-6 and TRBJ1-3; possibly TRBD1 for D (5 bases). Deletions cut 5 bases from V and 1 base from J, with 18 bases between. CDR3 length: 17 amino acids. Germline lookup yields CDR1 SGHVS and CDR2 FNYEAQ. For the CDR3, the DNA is TGTGCCAGCAGCCCCCGGGACGGCCCGAGTTCTGGAAACACCATATATTTT. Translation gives CASSPRDGPSSGNTIYF. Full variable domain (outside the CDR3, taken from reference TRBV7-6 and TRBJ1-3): GAGVSQSPRYKVTKRGQDVALRCDPISGHVSLYWYRQALGQGPEFLTYFNYEAQQDKSGLPNDRFSAERPEGSISTLTIQRTEQRDSAMYRCASSPRDGPSSGNTIYFGEGSWLTVV.

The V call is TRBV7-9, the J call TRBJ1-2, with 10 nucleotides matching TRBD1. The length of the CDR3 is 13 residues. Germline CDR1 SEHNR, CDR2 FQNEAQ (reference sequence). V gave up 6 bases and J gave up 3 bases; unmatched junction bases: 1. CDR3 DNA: TGTGCCAGCAGTGGACAGGGGGACTATGGCTACACCTTC. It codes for CASSGQGDYGYTF.

In DNA form, the CDR3 reads TGCAGTGCTAGAAAGGACGAGCAGTACTTC. It encodes CSARKDEQYF. V usage is TRBV20-1 and J usage is TRBJ2-7; D not resolved. Germline V gives CDR1 DFQATT, CDR2 SNEGSKA (reference sequence). The CDR3 extends over 10 amino acids. V was shortened by 2 bases and J by 5 bases, with 4 bases between the two germline ends.

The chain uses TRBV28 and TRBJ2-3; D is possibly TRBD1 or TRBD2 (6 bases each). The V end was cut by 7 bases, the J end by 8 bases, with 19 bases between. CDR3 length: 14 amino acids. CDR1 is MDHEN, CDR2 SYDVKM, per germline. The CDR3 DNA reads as TGTGCCAGCATGCCCGGGGGCCATTGGGGTACGCAGTATTTT. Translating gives CASMPGGHWGTQYF.

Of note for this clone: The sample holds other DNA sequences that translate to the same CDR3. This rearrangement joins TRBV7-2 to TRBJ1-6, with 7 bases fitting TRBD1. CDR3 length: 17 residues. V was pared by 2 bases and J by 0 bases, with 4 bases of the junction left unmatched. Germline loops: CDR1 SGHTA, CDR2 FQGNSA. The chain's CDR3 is CASSLRQGGSYNSPLHF. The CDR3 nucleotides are TGTGCCAGCAGCTTAAGACAGGGTGGCTCCTATAATTCACCCCTCCACTTT.

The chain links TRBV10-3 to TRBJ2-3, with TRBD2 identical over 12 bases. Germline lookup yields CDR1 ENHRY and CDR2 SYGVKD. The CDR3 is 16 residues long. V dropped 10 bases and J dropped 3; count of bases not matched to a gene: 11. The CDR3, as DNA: TGTGCCACCCTAGCGGGGGGGATATCTGGAACAGATACGCAGTATTTT. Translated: CATLAGGISGTDTQYF.

CDR3 region: CASKLAGGVNEQFF. In DNA, the CDR3 is TGTGCCAGTAAACTAGCGGGGGGTGTCAATGAGCAGTTCTTC. The V and J genes are TRBV6-1 and TRBJ2-1; 12 bases are shared with TRBD2. The CDR3 spans 14 residues. The trim removed 9 bases at V and 6 bases at J, leaving 6 bases unmatched. Germline CDR1 is MNHNS and CDR2 is SASEGT.

The CDR3: CASSGVRGSYNSPLHF. The DNA of the CDR3 is TGTGCCAGCAGTGGGGTCAGGGGGTCCTATAATTCACCCCTCCACTTT. The chain links TRBV6-1 to TRBJ1-6; 7 bases fit TRBD1. This CDR3 has 16 residues. J was trimmed by 1 base and V by 4 bases; bases with no gene match: 4. The germline gives CDR1 MNHNS, CDR2 SASEGT.